These 30 T cell receptor beta chains share one sample of origin, sequenced in a study of T cell responses to AZD1222 COVID-19 vaccine (dated by TCRdb to about 2021). Reading the label with the study, this specimen's time point is: baseline before first vaccination. Libraries were made using the immunoSEQ multiplex PCR assay. This is the immuneACCESS table as TCRdb keeps it, with only in-frame sequences that have V and J called. A part of the clones is gone; compared with another copy, unresolved V genes explain less than half, and the rest is unexplained. The sample data list 100,000 to 150,000 clones, and 88% of these were observed just once. The ten most abundant clones make up under 9% of the sample. The material sequenced was peripheral blood, taken on day 0 of AZD1222 vaccination. The receptors were gathered from an adult in good health.

This clone appeared once. The J gene is TRBJ2-7, the V gene TRBV10-1; D is ambiguous. The germline V gene has CDR1 WNHNN and CDR2 SYGVQD (reference sequence). The CDR3 length is 13 residues. V dropped 4 bases and J dropped 2 bases, with 9 bases sitting between them. CDR3 sequence (DNA): TGCGCCAGCAGTGGAGGAAACCCCTACGAGCAGTACTTC. It translates to CASSGGNPYEQYF.

The rearrangement uses TRBV6-1 and TRBJ1-2; D may be TRBD1 (5 bases). Germline loops: CDR1 MNHNS, CDR2 SASEGT. V was cut by 0 bases and J by 7 bases, with 9 bases left in between. CDR3 length: 13 amino acids. In DNA form, the CDR3 reads TGTGCCAGCAGTGAAGCTCAGGGCCGTGGCTACACCTTC. Its protein product is CASSEAQGRGYTF.

The chain has TRBV7-2 and TRBJ1-1; the match to TRBD1 covers 7 bases. J lost 5 bases, V lost 1 base, and 7 bases had no gene match. Germline loops: CDR1 SGHTA, CDR2 FQGNSA. The CDR3 consists of 15 residues. The CDR3 nucleotides read TGTGCCAGCAGCTTAGGTCTCCAGGGGGGGACTGAAGCTTTCTTT. The encoded protein is CASSLGLQGGTEAFF.

The chain employs TRBV9 and TRBJ2-1; a possible D gene is TRBD2 (5 bases). The CDR3 has 18 residues. V was shortened by 4 bases and J by 0 bases, with 20 bases between the two germline ends. CDR1 and CDR2 from the germline V gene are SGDLS and YYNGEE. CDR3 loop: CASSPRRSATSSYNEQFF. The CDR3 bases are TGTGCCAGCAGCCCTCGGAGGAGCGCCACGAGCTCCTACAATGAGCAGTTCTTC.

This clone came up a few times. DNA of the CDR3: TGCGCCAGCAGCCAAGATCAAAGACAGCTTAATGAAAAACTGTTTTTT. Amino acids: CASSQDQRQLNEKLFF. The chain links TRBV4-1 to TRBJ1-4; D perhaps matches TRBD1 (5 bases). CDR1 is MGHRA, CDR2 YSYEKL, per germline. Trimming shortened V by 0 bases and J by 4 bases, and 12 bases separated the two germline ends. CDR3 length equals 16 residues.

The J gene is TRBJ1-5, the V gene TRBV6-1; D may be TRBD1 (5 bases). Germline V gene sequence: CDR1 MNHNS, CDR2 SASEGT. V gave up 2 bases and J gave up 2 bases, with 10 bases separating them. The CDR3 extends over 15 amino acids. In DNA form, the CDR3 reads TGTGCCAGCAGTGAACCAGGGAACGGCAATCAGCCCCAGCATTTT. Translating it yields CASSEPGNGNQPQHF.

The rearrangement uses TRBV5-1 and TRBJ1-1; a weak D match, TRBD1 (5 bases). Per the germline V gene, CDR1 is SGHRS and CDR2 is YFSETQ. V lost 0 bases and J 5 bases, leaving 8 bases between the germline ends. The CDR3 covers 13 residues. The CDR3 reads CASSLDGGTEAFF. CDR3 in DNA: TGCGCCAGCAGCTTGGACGGGGGGACTGAAGCTTTCTTT.

The chain couples TRBV5-1 to TRBJ2-7; TRBD1 matches at 9 bases. CDR3 length: 15 amino acids. Germline loops: CDR1 SGHRS, CDR2 YFSETQ. The ends lost 4 bases at V and 6 bases at J; junction bases unmatched: 11. CDR3: CASSLVGTGGGEQYF. In DNA, the CDR3 is TGCGCCAGCAGCCTCGTCGGAACAGGGGGCGGCGAGCAGTACTTC.

This rearrangement joins TRBV9 to TRBJ2-2; 10 bases match TRBD1. The length of the CDR3 is 14 residues. From germline, CDR1 is SGDLS and CDR2 YYNGEE. Trimming removed 5 bases from V and 5 bases from J; junction bases left unmatched: 3. The CDR3 sequence: CASRGQGGTGELFF. The CDR3 DNA sequence: TGTGCCAGCAGAGGACAGGGGGGAACCGGGGAGCTGTTTTTT.

The V call is TRBV19, the J call TRBJ2-6, with D perhaps matching TRBD1 or TRBD2 (5 bases each). Germline CDR1 is LNHDA and CDR2 is SQIVND (reference sequence). The CDR3 has 16 residues. V lost 3 bases to trimming and J lost 0 bases, with 9 bases between them. Written as DNA, the CDR3 is TGTGCCAGTAGTATCGTCGGGGCCTCTGGGGCCAACGTCCTGACTTTC. Translated: CASSIVGASGANVLTF.

This clone was picked up one time. The rearrangement joins TRBV7-3 to TRBJ1-1, with D perhaps matching TRBD1 (5 bases). The V and J ends lost 6 bases and 1 base respectively, with 9 bases between them. The CDR3 has 13 amino acids. Germline CDR1 is SGHTA and CDR2 is FQGTGA. DNA of the CDR3: TGTGCCAGCAGTACCCAGGGGAACACTGAAGCTTTCTTT. It encodes CASSTQGNTEAFF. The whole variable domain, filled in from reference TRBV7-3 and TRBJ1-1, reads GAGVSQTPSNKVTEKGKYVELRCDPISGHTALYWYRQSLGQGPEFLIYFQGTGAADDSGLPNDRFFAVRPEGSVSTLKIQRTERGDSAVYLCASSTQGNTEAFFGQGTRLTVV.

The chain carries TRBV27 and TRBJ1-4; a possible D gene is TRBD1 (5 bases). CDR1 MNHEY and CDR2 SMNVEV come from the germline V gene (reference sequence). V dropped 6 bases and J dropped 4 bases, with 12 bases sitting between them. The CDR3 is 14 residues long. The CDR3 bases are TGTGCCAGCAGGGCCGGGACGGATAATGAAAAACTGTTTTTT. As protein: CASRAGTDNEKLFF.

The rearrangement links TRBV3-1 (or the pseudogene TRBV3-2) to TRBJ2-5, with a tentative D call TRBD1 (5 bases). Germline assignment: CDR1 LGHDT and CDR2 YNNKEL (reference sequence). The CDR3 has 14 amino acids. The germline V and J ends were trimmed by 0 bases and 2 bases, with 7 bases remaining between them. The DNA of the CDR3 is TGTGCCAGCAGCCAAGAGGGGCGGCAAGAGACCCAGTACTTC. Translation gives CASSQEGRQETQYF.

V gene TRBV5-4 combines with J gene TRBJ1-2; 7 bases map to TRBD1. The CDR3 has 14 amino acids. Trimming took 3 bases from V and 0 from J; bases not matched to a gene: 2. The germline V gene encodes CDR1 SGHNT and CDR2 YYREEE (reference sequence). CDR3 nucleotide sequence: TGTGCCAGCAGCTCGCAGGGGGCTAACTATGGCTACACCTTC. This gives the protein CASSSQGANYGYTF.

The rearrangement uses TRBV5-1 and TRBJ2-2, with 11 bases aligning to TRBD2. With 2 bases clipped from V and 3 bases from J, the junction kept 3 bases outside the gene matches. In germline, CDR1 is SGHRS, CDR2 YFSETQ. This CDR3 spans 16 amino acids. The CDR3 region is CASSLLAGVDTGELFF. DNA for the CDR3: TGCGCCAGCAGCTTACTAGCGGGAGTGGACACCGGGGAGCTGTTTTTT.

This clone was seen only once. The gene calls are TRBV18 and TRBJ2-1; 8 positions match TRBD2. Per the germline V gene, CDR1 is KGHSH and CDR2 is LQKENI. V trimming: 4 bases; J trimming: 2 bases; junction bases outside the gene matches: 4. The CDR3 is 15 residues long. In nucleotides, the CDR3 is TGTGCCAGCTCACAAAGCGGGAGTACCTACAATGAGCAGTTCTTC. Translating it yields CASSQSGSTYNEQFF. The full variable domain, its missing parts supplied by reference TRBV18 and TRBJ2-1, is NAGVMQNPRHLVRRRGQEARLRCSPMKGHSHVYWYRQLPEEGLKFMVYLQKENIIDESGMPKERFSAEFPKEGPSILRIQQVVRGDSAAYFCASSQSGSTYNEQFFGPGTRLTVL.

The chain combines TRBV27 with TRBJ2-7; TRBD2 matches at 11 bases. Germline lookup yields CDR1 MNHEY and CDR2 SMNVEV (reference sequence). With 6 bases clipped from V and 3 bases from J, the junction kept 4 bases outside the gene matches. The CDR3 is 14 residues long. As DNA, the CDR3 is TGTGCCAGCAGACTAGCGGGGGACATCTACGAGCAGTACTTC. This gives the protein CASRLAGDIYEQYF.

The chain combines TRBV5-1 with TRBJ1-5; no definite D call. The CDR3 runs to 15 residues. Trimming pared 4 bases from V and 0 bases from J, leaving 11 bases between. From germline, CDR1 is SGHRS and CDR2 YFSETQ. CDR3 coding DNA: TGCGCCAGCAGCCTCGGACCTTATAGCAATCAGCCCCAGCATTTT. It translates to CASSLGPYSNQPQHF. The full variable domain, completed using reference TRBV5-1 and TRBJ1-5, is KAGVTQTPRYLIKTRGQQVTLSCSPISGHRSVSWYQQTPGQGLQFLFEYFSETQRNKGNFPGRFSGRQFSNSRSEMNVSTLELGDSALYLCASSLGPYSNQPQHFGDGTRLSIL.

As to this clone: This CDR3 is also generated by other DNA sequences in the sample. The CDR3 nucleotides read TGTGCCAGCAGTCCAGGGGGAAACACCATATATTTT. It yields the protein CASSPGGNTIYF. V is TRBV5-6 and J is TRBJ1-3, with TRBD1 as a possible D gene (5 bases). In germline, CDR1 is SGHDT, CDR2 YYEEEE. This CDR3 is 12 amino acids long. V was clipped by 5 bases and J by 4 bases, with 7 bases between them.

The chain joins TRBV5-8 to TRBJ2-7; TRBD1 aligns across 7 bases. This CDR3 contains 15 residues. V was pared by 0 bases and J by 6 bases, with 9 bases of the junction left unmatched. Germline CDR1 SGHTS, CDR2 YDEGEE. As DNA, the CDR3 is TGTGCCAGCAGCTTGGCGAGGGGGCGCGCAGTCGAGCAGTACTTC. Its translation is CASSLARGRAVEQYF.

The rearrangement links TRBV25-1 to TRBJ1-2, with unresolved D. The length of the CDR3 is 11 residues. CDR1 and CDR2 from the germline V gene are MGHDK and SYGVNS. Trimming left V 8 bases short and J 0 bases short, with 4 bases between. The CDR3 DNA follows: TGTGCCAGCTCCGCTAACTATGGCTACACCTTC. Its translation is CASSANYGYTF.

The chain joins TRBV10-3 to TRBJ2-1; D is ambiguous. From germline, CDR1 is ENHRY and CDR2 SYGVKD. V was clipped by 0 bases and J by 0 bases, with 6 bases between them. CDR3 length: 15 amino acids. CDR3 bases: TGTGCCATCAGTGAGTCGGGTAGCTCCTACAATGAGCAGTTCTTC. Translated: CAISESGSSYNEQFF.

The V gene is TRBV6-5, the J gene TRBJ1-5; D remains ambiguous. Trimming left V 6 bases short and J 5 bases short, with 11 bases between. CDR3 size: 13 residues. Germline V gene data show CDR1 as MNHEY and CDR2 as SVGAGI. The CDR3 is CASSPRLDQPQHF. As DNA, the CDR3 is TGTGCCAGCAGCCCGCGGCTCGATCAGCCCCAGCATTTT.

The chain carries TRBV19 and TRBJ2-5; TRBD1 agrees at 8 bases. Germline CDR1 and CDR2: LNHDA and SQIVND (reference sequence). The CDR3 runs to 14 residues. The trim removed 1 base at V and 4 bases at J, leaving 2 bases unmatched. CDR3 sequence: CASSIGQGRETQYF. The CDR3 DNA sequence: TGTGCCAGTAGTATAGGACAGGGGCGAGAGACCCAGTACTTC.

The rearrangement joins TRBV19 to TRBJ1-3; D is uncertain. This CDR3 region has 14 residues. Per germline, CDR1 LNHDA and CDR2 SQIVND (reference sequence). With 5 bases removed from V and 0 bases from J, the gap between germline ends came to 8 bases. The CDR3 bases are TGTGCCAGTAGTCCGGGGAGCTCTGGAAACACCATATATTTT. Translation: CASSPGSSGNTIYF.

The rearrangement joins TRBV2 to TRBJ1-2; the D is unclear. The CDR3 sequence is 15 residues long. Trimming stripped 3 bases from V and 4 bases from J, with 15 bases between. Germline CDR1 SNHLY, CDR2 FYNNEI. In DNA form, the CDR3 reads TGTGCCAGCAGTGAGAGGGCAGGTCGAGGCTATGGCTACACCTTC. It yields the protein CASSERAGRGYGYTF. Complete variable domain (other parts from reference TRBV2 and TRBJ1-2): EPEVTQTPSHQVTQMGQEVILRCVPISNHLYFYWYRQILGQKVEFLVSFYNNEISEKSEIFDDQFSVERPDGSNFTLKIRSTKLEDSAMYFCASSERAGRGYGYTFGSGTRLTVV.

This clone has a single count. The CDR3 is CSVVAAGIDEKLFF. The CDR3 region has the DNA TGCAGCGTTGTAGCGGCAGGGATCGATGAAAAACTGTTTTTT. The V call is TRBV29-1, the J call TRBJ1-4; D perhaps matches TRBD1 (5 bases). The V end was cut by 4 bases, the J end by 6 bases, with 15 bases between. CDR1 is SQVTM and CDR2 is ANQGSEA in the germline V gene. This CDR3 region has 14 residues.

The chain couples TRBV7-6 to TRBJ2-1; 10 positions agree with TRBD2. CDR3 size: 19 residues. Germline V gives CDR1 SGHVS, CDR2 FNYEAQ. V trimming: 5 bases; J trimming: 0 bases; junction bases outside the gene matches: 13. The CDR3 sequence: CASSQWASGGLSSYNEQFF. The CDR3 DNA reads TGTGCCAGCAGCCAGTGGGCTAGCGGGGGCCTTAGCTCCTACAATGAGCAGTTCTTC.

This clone was seen only a few times. V is TRBV29-1 and J is TRBJ2-7, with 13 bases matching TRBD2. The CDR3 consists of 15 residues. Germline CDR1 is SQVTM and CDR2 is ANQGSEA. Unmatched junction bases numbered 5, after V lost 4 bases and J lost 2 bases. As DNA, the CDR3 is TGCAGCGTTGCAGTCGGGACTAGCGGGACCTACGAGCAGTACTTC. It yields the protein CSVAVGTSGTYEQYF.

The V gene is TRBV29-1, the J gene TRBJ1-1, with D unclear. The CDR3 spans 12 residues. Germline-derived CDR1 and CDR2 are SQVTM and ANQGSEA. V dropped 4 bases and J dropped 7 bases, with 13 bases sitting between them. The CDR3 DNA is TGCAGCGTTGTTACGGGCCCCGGTGAAGCTTTCTTT. Amino acids: CSVVTGPGEAFF.